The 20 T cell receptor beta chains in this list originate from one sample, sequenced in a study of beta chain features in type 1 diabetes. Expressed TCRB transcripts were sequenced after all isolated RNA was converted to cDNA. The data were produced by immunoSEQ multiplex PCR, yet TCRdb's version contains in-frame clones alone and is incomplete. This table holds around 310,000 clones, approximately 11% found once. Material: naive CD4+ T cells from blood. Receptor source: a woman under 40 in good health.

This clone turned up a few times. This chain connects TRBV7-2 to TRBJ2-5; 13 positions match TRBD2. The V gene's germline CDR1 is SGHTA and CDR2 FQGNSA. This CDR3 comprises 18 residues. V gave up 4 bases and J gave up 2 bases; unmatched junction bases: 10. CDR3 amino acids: CASSYRLAGGSAQETQYF. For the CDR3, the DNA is TGTGCCAGCAGCTACCGACTAGCGGGAGGTTCGGCGCAAGAGACCCAGTACTTC.

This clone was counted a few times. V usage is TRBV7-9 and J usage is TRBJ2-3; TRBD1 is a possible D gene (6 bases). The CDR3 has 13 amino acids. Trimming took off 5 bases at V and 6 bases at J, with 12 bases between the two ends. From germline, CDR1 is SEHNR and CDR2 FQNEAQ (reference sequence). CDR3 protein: CASSPGVYDTQYF. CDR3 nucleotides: TGTGCCAGCAGCCCAGGGGTGTACGATACGCAGTATTTT.

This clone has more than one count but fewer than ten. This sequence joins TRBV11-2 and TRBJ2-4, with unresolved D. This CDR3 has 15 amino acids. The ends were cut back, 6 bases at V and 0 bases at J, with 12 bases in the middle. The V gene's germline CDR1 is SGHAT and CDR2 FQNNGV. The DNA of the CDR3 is TGTGCCAGCAGACAAATTAACCTAGCCAAAAACATTCAGTACTTC. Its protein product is CASRQINLAKNIQYF. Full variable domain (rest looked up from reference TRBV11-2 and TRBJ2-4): EAGVAQSPRYKIIEKRQSVAFWCNPISGHATLYWYQQILGQGPKLLIQFQNNGVVDDSQLPKDRFSAERLKGVDSTLKIQPAKLEDSAVYLCASRQINLAKNIQYFGAGTRLSVL.

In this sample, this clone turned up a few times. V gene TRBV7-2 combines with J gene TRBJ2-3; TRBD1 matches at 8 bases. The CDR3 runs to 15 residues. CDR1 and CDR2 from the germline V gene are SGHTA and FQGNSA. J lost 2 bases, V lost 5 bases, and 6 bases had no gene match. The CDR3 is CASSPWDRSTDTQYF. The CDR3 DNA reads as TGTGCCAGCAGCCCGTGGGACAGGTCCACAGATACGCAGTATTTT.

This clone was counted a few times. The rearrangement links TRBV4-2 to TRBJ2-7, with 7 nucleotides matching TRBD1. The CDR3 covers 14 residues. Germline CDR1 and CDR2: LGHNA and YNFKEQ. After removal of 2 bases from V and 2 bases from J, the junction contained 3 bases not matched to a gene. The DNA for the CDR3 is TGTGCCAGCAGCCAAAGGGACAGCCCCTACGAGCAGTACTTC. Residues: CASSQRDSPYEQYF.

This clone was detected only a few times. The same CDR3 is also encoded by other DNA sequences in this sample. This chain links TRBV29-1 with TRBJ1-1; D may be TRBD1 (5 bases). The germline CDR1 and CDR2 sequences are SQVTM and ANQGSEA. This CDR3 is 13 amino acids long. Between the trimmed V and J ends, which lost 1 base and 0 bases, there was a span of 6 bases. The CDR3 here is CSVEGQMNTEAFF. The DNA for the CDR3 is TGCAGCGTTGAAGGACAGATGAACACTGAAGCTTTCTTT.

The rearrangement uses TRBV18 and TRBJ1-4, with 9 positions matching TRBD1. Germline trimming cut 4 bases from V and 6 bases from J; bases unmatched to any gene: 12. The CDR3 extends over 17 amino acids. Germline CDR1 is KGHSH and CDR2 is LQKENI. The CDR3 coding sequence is TGTGCCAGCTCACGGTATCCTCCGGGACAGGGCGATGAAAAACTGTTTTTT. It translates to CASSRYPPGQGDEKLFF.

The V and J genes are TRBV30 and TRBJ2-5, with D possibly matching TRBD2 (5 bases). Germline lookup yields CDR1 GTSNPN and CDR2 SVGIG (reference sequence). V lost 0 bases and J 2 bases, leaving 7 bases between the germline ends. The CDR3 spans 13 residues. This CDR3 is CAWSVREQETQYF. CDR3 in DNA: TGTGCCTGGAGTGTACGGGAACAAGAGACCCAGTACTTC.

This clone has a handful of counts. The CDR3 loop is CASSLTGGREGTQYF. The CDR3 coding sequence is TGTGCCAGCAGTTTGACAGGGGGCCGAGAAGGAACCCAGTACTTC. V and J are TRBV6-6 and TRBJ2-5, with 10 bases aligning to TRBD1. CDR3 length: 15 residues. Unmatched junction bases numbered 10, after V lost 4 bases and J lost 8 bases. Germline V gene lookup returns CDR1 MNHNY and CDR2 SVGAGI (reference sequence).

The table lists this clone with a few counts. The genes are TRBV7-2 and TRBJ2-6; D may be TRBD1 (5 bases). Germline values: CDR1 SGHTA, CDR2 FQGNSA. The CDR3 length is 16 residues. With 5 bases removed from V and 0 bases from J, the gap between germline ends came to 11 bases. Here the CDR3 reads CASSQLTASGANVLTF. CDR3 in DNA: TGTGCCAGCAGCCAACTGACAGCCTCTGGGGCCAACGTCCTGACTTTC. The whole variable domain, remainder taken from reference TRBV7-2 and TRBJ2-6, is GAGVSQSPSNKVTEKGKDVELRCDPISGHTALYWYRQSLGQGLEFLIYFQGNSAPDKSGLPSDRFSAERTGGSVSTLTIQRTQQEDSAVYLCASSQLTASGANVLTFGAGSRLTVL.

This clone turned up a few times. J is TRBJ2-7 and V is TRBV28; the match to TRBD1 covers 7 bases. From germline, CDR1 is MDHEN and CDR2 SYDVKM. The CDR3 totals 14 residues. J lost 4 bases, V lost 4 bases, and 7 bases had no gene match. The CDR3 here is CASSSGQNKYEQYF. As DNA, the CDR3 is TGTGCCAGCAGTTCGGGACAGAACAAGTACGAGCAGTACTTC.

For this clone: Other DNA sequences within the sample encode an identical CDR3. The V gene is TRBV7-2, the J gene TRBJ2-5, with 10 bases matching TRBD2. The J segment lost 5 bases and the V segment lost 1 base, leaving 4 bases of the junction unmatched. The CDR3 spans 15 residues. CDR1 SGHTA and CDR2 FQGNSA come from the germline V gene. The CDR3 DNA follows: TGTGCCAGCAGCTTAGTGGCTAGCGGGAGTGAGACCCAGTACTTC. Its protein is CASSLVASGSETQYF.

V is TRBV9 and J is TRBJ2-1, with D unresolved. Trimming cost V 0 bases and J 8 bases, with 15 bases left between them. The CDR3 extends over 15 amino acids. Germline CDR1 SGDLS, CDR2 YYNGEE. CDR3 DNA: TGTGCCAGCAGCGTAGGGCCCCGGAGAGTGGATGAGCAGTTCTTC. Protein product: CASSVGPRRVDEQFF.

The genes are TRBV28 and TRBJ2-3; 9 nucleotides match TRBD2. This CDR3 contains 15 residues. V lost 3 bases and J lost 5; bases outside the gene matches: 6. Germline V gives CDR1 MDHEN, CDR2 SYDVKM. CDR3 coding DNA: TGTGCCAGCAGTTTGGCGGGAGGGCCGGGAGATACGCAGTATTTT. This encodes CASSLAGGPGDTQYF.

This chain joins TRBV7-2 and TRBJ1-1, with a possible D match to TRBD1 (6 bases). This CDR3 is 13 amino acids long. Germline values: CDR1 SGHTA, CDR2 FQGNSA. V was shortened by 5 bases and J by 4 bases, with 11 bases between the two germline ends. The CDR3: CASSLHRATEAFF. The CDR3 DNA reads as TGTGCCAGCAGCCTTCACAGGGCCACTGAAGCTTTCTTT.

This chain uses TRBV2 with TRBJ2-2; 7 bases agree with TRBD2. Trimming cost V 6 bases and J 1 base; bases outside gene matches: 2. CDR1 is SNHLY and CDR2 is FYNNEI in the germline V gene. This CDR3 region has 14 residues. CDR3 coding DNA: TGTGCCAGCAGGGGGAGGGTGAACACCGGGGAGCTGTTTTTT. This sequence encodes CASRGRVNTGELFF.

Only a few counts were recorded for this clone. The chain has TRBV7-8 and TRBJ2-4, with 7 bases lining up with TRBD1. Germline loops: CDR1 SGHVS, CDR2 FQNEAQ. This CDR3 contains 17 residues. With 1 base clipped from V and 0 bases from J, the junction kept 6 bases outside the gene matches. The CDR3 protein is CASSLERDRLAKNIQYF. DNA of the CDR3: TGTGCCAGCAGCTTAGAGAGGGACAGATTAGCCAAAAACATTCAGTACTTC.

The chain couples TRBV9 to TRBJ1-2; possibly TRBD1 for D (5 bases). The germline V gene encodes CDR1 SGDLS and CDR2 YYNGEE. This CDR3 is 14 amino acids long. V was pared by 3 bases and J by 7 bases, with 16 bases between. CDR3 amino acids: CASSGDQGIGGYTF. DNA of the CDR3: TGTGCCAGCAGCGGAGATCAGGGAATAGGTGGCTACACCTTC. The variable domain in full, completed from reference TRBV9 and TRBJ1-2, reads DSGVTQTPKHLITATGQRVTLRCSPRSGDLSVYWYQQSLDQGLQFLIQYYNGEERAKGNILERFSAQQFPDLHSELNLSSLELGDSALYFCASSGDQGIGGYTFGSGTRLTVV.

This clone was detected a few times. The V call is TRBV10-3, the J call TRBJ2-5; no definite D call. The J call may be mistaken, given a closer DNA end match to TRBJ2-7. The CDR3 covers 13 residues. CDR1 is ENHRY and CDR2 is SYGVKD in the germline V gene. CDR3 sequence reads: CAISESAGFEQYF. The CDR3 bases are TGTGCCATCAGTGAGTCGGCCGGGTTCGAGCAGTACTTC.

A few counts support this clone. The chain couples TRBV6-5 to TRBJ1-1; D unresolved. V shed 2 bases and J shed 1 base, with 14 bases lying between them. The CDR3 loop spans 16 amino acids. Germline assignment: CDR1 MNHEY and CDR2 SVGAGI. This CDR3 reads CASSYARARRNTEAFF. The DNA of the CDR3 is TGTGCCAGCAGTTACGCGAGAGCGCGACGGAACACTGAAGCTTTCTTT.